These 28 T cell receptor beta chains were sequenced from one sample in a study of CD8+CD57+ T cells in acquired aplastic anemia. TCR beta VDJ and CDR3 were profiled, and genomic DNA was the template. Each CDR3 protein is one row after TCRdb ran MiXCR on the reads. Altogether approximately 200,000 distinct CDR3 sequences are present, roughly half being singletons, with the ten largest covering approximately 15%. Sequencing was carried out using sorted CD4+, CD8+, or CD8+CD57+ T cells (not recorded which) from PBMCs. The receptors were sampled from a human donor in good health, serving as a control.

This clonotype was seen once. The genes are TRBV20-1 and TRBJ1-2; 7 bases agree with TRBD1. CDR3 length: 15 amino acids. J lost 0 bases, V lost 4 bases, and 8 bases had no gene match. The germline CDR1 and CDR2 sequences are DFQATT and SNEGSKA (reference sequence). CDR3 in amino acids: CSATGQELANYGYTF. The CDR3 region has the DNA TGCAGTGCTACAGGACAGGAACTTGCTAACTATGGCTACACCTTC.

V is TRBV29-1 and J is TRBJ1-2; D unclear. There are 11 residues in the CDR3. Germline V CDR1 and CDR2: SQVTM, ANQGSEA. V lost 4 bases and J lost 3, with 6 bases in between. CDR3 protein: CSVGTDYGYTF. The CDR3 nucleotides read TGCAGCGTTGGGACTGACTATGGCTACACCTTC.

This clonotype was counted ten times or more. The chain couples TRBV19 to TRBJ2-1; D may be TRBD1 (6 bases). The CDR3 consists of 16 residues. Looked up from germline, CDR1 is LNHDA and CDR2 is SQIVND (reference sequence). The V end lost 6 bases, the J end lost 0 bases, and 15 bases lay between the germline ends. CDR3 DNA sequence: TGTGCCAGTAGAAGTCAGGGGTTGGGCTCCTACAATGAGCAGTTCTTC. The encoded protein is CASRSQGLGSYNEQFF.

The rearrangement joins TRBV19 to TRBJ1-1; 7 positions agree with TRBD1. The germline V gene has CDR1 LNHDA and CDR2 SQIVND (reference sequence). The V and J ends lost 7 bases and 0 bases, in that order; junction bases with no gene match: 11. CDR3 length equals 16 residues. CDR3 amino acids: CASTRRGDSLNTEAFF. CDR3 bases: TGTGCCAGTACCCGAAGAGGGGACAGCCTGAACACTGAAGCTTTCTTT.

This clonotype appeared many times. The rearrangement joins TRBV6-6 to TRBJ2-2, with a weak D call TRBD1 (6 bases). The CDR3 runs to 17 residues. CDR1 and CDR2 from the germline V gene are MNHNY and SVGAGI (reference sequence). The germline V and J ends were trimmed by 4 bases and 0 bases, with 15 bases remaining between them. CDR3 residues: CASSFSGQSTNTGELFF. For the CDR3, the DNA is TGTGCCAGCAGTTTCTCCGGACAGTCCACGAACACCGGGGAGCTGTTTTTT.

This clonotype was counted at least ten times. The chain's CDR3 is CASSLVPYPVTHYNEQFF. CDR3 DNA sequence: TGTGCCAGCAGCTTAGTGCCCTACCCCGTTACCCACTACAATGAGCAGTTCTTC. The chain is built from TRBV7-2 and TRBJ2-1, with D hard to call. V was shortened by 1 base and J by 3 bases, with 19 bases between the two germline ends. Germline lookup yields CDR1 SGHTA and CDR2 FQGNSA. The CDR3 is 18 residues long.

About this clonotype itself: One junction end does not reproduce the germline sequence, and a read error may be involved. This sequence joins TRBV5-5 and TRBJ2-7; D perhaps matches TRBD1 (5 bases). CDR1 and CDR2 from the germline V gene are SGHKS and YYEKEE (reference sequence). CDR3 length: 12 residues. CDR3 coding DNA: TGCGCCAGCAGCCAAGGGGCCCAGCGGCAGTACTTC. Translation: CASSQGAQRQYF.

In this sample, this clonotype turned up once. The CDR3 spells CASNLSFQPYEQYF. The CDR3 coding sequence is TGTGCCAGTAACTTAAGCTTCCAGCCCTACGAGCAGTACTTC. V gene TRBV7-2 combines with J gene TRBJ2-7, with D unclear. V was clipped by 9 bases and J by 2 bases, with 17 bases between them. This CDR3 spans 14 amino acids. Germline lookup yields CDR1 SGHTA and CDR2 FQGNSA.

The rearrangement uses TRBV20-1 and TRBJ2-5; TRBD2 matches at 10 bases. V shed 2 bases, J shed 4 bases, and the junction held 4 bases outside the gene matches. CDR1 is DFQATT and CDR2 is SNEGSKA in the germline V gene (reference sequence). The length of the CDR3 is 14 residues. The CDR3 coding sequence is TGCAGTGCTAGAAGGAGCGGGGGGGCAGAGACCCAGTACTTC. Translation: CSARRSGGAETQYF.

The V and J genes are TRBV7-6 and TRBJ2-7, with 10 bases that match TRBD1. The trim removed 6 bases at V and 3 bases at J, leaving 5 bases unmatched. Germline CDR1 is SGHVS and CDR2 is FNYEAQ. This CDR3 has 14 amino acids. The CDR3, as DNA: TGTGCCAGCAGACGGGACAGGGGTTTCTACGAGCAGTACTTC. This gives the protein CASRRDRGFYEQYF.

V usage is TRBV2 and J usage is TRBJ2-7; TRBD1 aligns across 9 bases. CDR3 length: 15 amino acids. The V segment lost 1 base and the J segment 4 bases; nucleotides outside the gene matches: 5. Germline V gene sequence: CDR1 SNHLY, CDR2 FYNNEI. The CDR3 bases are TGTGCCAGCAGTGAAGACAGGGGGCTTGAATACGAGCAGTACTTC. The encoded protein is CASSEDRGLEYEQYF.

CDR3 coding DNA: TGCAGTGCTAGAGCTAGCGGGGGGGGGTTCATTGATACGCAGTATTTT. Protein product: CSARASGGGFIDTQYF. This chain links TRBV20-1 with TRBJ2-3; 12 nucleotides agree with TRBD2. The length of the CDR3 is 16 residues. Germline lookup yields CDR1 DFQATT and CDR2 SNEGSKA (reference sequence). Unmatched junction bases numbered 8, after V lost 1 base and J lost 6 bases.

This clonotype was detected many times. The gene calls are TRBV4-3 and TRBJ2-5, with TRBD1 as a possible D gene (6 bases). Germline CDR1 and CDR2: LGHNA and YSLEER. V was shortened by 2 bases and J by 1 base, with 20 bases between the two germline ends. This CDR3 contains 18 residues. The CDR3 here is CASSQWPDSEQPQETQYF. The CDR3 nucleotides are TGCGCCAGCAGCCAATGGCCGGACAGTGAACAACCCCAAGAGACCCAGTACTTC.

The CDR3 sequence: CASSPQGGALDEQFF. CDR3 nucleotides: TGTGCCAGCAGCCCACAAGGGGGGGCCCTCGATGAGCAGTTCTTC. The rearrangement joins TRBV7-3 to TRBJ2-1, with D tentatively TRBD2 (7 bases). From germline, CDR1 is SGHTA and CDR2 FQGTGA. V shed 5 bases and J shed 8 bases, with 19 bases lying between them. The CDR3 is 15 residues long.

The CDR3 spells CASRGQGVSGYTF. The DNA for the CDR3 is TGTGCCAGTCGTGGACAGGGAGTGAGTGGCTACACCTTC. The chain links TRBV19 to TRBJ1-2; 8 bases are shared with TRBD1. CDR3 length: 13 residues. CDR1 and CDR2 from the germline V gene are LNHDA and SQIVND (reference sequence). V lost 8 bases to trimming and J lost 7 bases; unmatched junction nucleotides: 9.

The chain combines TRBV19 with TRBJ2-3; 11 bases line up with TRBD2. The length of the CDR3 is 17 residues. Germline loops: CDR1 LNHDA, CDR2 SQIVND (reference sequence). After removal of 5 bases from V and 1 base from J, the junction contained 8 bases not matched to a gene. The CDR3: CASSPGLAGGGTDTQYF. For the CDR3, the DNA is TGTGCCAGTAGTCCAGGACTAGCGGGCGGCGGCACAGATACGCAGTATTTT.

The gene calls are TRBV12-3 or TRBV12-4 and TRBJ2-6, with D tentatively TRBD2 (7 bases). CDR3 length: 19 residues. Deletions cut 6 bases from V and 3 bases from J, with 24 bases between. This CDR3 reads CASSPQTGGGGGGANVLTF. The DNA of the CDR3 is TGTGCCAGCAGCCCCCAGACAGGAGGGGGGGGGGGTGGGGCCAACGTCCTGACTTTC.

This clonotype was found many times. The CDR3 DNA reads as TGTGCCACCAGTGATCCCGGGATGGGACAGGGAAACACCGGGGAGCTGTTTTTT. This gives the protein CATSDPGMGQGNTGELFF. This sequence joins TRBV24-1 and TRBJ2-2; 9 bases agree with TRBD1. The CDR3 extends over 18 amino acids. Germline CDR1 KGHDR, CDR2 SFDVKD. V was clipped by 3 bases and J by 2 bases; unmatched bases: 9.

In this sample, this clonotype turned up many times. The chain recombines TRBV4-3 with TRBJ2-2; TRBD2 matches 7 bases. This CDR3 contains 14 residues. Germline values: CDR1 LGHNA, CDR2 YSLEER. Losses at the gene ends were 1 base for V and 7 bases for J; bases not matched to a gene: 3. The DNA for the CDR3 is TGCGCCAGCAGCCAAGTGCTAGCGGTCGGGGAGCTGTTTTTT. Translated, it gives CASSQVLAVGELFF.

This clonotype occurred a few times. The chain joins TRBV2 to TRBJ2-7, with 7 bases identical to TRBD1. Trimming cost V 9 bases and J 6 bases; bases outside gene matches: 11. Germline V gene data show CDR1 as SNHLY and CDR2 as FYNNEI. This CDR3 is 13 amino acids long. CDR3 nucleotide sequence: TGTGCCAGAAACCGGGACAGACCGGGCGAGCAGTACTTC. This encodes CARNRDRPGEQYF.

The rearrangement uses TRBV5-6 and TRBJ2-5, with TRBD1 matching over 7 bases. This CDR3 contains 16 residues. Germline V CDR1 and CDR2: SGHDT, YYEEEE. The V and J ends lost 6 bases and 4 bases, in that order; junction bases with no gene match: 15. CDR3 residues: CASTGKDRSALETQYF. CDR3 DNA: TGTGCCAGCACGGGCAAGGACAGGAGTGCCCTAGAGACCCAGTACTTC.

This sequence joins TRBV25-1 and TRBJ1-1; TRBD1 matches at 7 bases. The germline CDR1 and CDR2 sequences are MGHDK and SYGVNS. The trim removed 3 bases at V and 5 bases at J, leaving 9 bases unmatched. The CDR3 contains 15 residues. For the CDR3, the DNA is TGTGCCAGCAGTGAGTTTGGGAGGGGGCGAACTGAAGCTTTCTTT. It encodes CASSEFGRGRTEAFF. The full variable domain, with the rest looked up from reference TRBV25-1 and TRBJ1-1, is EADIYQTPRYLVIGTGKKITLECSQTMGHDKMYWYQQDPGMELHLIHYSYGVNSTEKGDLSSESTVSRIRTEHFPLTLESARPSHTSQYLCASSEFGRGRTEAFFGQGTRLTVV.

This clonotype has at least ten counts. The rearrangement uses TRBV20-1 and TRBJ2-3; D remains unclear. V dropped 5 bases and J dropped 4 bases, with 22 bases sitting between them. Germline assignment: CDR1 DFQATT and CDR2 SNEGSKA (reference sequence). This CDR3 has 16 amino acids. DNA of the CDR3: TGCAGTGCTGCCCCAAATAGCTGGCCAGGCCCAGATACGCAGTATTTT. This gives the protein CSAAPNSWPGPDTQYF.

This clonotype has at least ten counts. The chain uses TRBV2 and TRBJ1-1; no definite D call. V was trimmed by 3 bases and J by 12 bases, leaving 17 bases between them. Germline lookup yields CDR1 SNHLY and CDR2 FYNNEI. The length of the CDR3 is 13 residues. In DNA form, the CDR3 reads TGTGCCAGCAGTGAGTTCGGAGAGGGCCTGACTTTCTTT. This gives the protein CASSEFGEGLTFF. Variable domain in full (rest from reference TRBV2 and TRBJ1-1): EPEVTQTPSHQVTQMGQEVILRCVPISNHLYFYWYRQILGQKVEFLVSFYNNEISEKSEIFDDQFSVERPDGSNFTLKIRSTKLEDSAMYFCASSEFGEGLTFFGQGTRLTVV.

CDR3 residues: CAISLDRGPTEAFF. CDR3 nucleotides: TGTGCCATCAGCCTGGACAGGGGGCCCACTGAAGCTTTCTTT. This chain uses TRBV10-3 with TRBJ1-1; 11 nucleotides align to TRBD1. The V gene end was trimmed by 6 bases and the J gene end by 4 bases; junction bases not matched to a gene: 4. This CDR3 is built from 14 residues. CDR1 ENHRY and CDR2 SYGVKD come from the germline V gene.

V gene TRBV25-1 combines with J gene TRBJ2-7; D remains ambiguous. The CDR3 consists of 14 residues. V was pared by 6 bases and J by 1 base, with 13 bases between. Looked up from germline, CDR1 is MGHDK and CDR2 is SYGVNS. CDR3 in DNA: TGTGCCAGCAGCCAAGACTGGGATTCCTACGAGCAGTACTTC. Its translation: CASSQDWDSYEQYF.

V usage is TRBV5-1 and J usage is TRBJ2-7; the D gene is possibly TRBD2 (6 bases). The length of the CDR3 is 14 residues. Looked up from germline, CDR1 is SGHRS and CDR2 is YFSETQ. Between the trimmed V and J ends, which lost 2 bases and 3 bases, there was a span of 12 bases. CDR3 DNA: TGCGCCAGCAGCTTCGGGGGTTCCCTCTACGAGCAGTACTTC. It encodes CASSFGGSLYEQYF.

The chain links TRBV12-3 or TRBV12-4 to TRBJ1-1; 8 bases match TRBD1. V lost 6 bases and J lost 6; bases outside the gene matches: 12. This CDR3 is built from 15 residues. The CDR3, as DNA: TGTGCCAGCAGCCTAACAGGGGGTGGATCGGCTGAAGCTTTCTTT. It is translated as CASSLTGGGSAEAFF.